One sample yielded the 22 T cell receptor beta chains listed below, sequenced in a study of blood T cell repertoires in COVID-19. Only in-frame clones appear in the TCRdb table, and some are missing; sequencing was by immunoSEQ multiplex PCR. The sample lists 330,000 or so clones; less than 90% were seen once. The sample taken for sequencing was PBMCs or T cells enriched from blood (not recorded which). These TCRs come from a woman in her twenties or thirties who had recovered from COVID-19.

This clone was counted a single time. The CDR3 sequence: CASSRDRSSYNEQFF. CDR3 DNA: TGTGCCAGTAGCCGAGACAGAAGCTCCTACAATGAGCAGTTCTTC. The chain carries TRBV19 and TRBJ2-1, with D perhaps matching TRBD1 (5 bases). Germline assignment: CDR1 LNHDA and CDR2 SQIVND (reference sequence). The CDR3 covers 15 residues. The V and J ends lost 6 bases and 0 bases respectively, with 12 bases between them.

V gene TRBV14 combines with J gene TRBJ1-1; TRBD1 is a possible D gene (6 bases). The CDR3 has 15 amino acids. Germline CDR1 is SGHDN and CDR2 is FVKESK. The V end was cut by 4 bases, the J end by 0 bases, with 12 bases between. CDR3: CASSPRGQMNTEAFF. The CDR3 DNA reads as TGTGCCAGCAGCCCCCGAGGACAGATGAACACTGAAGCTTTCTTT.

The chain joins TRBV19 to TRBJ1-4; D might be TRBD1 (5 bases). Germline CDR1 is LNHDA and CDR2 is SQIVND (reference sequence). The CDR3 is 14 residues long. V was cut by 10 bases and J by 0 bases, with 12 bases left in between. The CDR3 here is CATKQDTTNEKLFF. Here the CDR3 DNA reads TGTGCCACCAAACAGGATACAACTAATGAAAAACTGTTTTTT.

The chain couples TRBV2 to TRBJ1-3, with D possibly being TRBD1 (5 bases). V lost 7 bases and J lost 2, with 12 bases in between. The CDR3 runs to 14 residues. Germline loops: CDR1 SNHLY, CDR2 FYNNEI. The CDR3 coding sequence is TGTGCCAGCAAGCTCGCGGGGGCTGGAAACACCATATATTTT. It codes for CASKLAGAGNTIYF. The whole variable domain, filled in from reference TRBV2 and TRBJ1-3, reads EPEVTQTPSHQVTQMGQEVILRCVPISNHLYFYWYRQILGQKVEFLVSFYNNEISEKSEIFDDQFSVERPDGSNFTLKIRSTKLEDSAMYFCASKLAGAGNTIYFGEGSWLTVV.

The CDR3 DNA sequence: TGCGCCAGCAGCCAACCTTTTAAAGGAGGGTGGGACATTCAGTACTTC. Protein: CASSQPFKGGWDIQYF. The chain combines TRBV4-1 with TRBJ2-4; D perhaps matches TRBD2 (6 bases). CDR3 size: 16 residues. Between the trimmed V and J ends, which lost 2 bases and 8 bases, there was a span of 19 bases. Germline V CDR1 and CDR2: MGHRA, YSYEKL.

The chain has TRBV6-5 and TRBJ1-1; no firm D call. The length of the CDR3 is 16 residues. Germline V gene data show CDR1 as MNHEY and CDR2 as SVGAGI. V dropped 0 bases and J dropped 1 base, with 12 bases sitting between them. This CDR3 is CASSYSRGPPNTEAFF. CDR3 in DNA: TGTGCCAGCAGTTACTCGAGAGGGCCCCCGAACACTGAAGCTTTCTTT.

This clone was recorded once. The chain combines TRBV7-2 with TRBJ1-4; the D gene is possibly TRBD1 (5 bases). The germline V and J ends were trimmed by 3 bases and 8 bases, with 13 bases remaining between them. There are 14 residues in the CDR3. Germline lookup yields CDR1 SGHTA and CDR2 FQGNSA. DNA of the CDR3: TGTGCCAGCAGCTTTCAGGGAGGGAGCGAAAAACTGTTTTTT. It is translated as CASSFQGGSEKLFF.

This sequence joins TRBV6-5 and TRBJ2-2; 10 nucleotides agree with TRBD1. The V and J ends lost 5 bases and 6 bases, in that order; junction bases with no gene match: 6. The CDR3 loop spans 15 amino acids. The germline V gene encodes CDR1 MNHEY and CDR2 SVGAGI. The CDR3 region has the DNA TGTGCCAGCAGTCCCGGGACAGGGGCCCCCGGGGAGCTGTTTTTT. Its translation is CASSPGTGAPGELFF.

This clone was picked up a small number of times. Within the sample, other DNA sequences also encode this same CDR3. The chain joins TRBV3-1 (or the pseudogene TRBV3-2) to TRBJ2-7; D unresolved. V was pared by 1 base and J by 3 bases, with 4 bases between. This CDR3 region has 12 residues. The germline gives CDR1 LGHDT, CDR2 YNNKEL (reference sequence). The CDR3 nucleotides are TGTGCCAGCAGCCAAGCCGGCTACGAGCAGTACTTC. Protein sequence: CASSQAGYEQYF.

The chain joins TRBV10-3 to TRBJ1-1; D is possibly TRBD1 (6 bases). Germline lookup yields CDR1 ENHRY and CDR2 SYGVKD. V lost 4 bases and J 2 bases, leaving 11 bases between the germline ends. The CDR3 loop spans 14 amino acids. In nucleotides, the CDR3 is TGTGCCATCAGTGCATGGACAGATAACACTGAAGCTTTCTTT. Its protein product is CAISAWTDNTEAFF.

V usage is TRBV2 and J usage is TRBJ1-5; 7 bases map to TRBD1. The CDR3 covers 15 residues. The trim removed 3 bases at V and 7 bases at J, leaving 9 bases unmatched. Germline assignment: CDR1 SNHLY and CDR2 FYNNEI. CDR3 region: CASSEGGQAPQPQHF. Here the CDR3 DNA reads TGTGCCAGCAGTGAGGGCGGACAGGCCCCACAGCCCCAGCATTTT.

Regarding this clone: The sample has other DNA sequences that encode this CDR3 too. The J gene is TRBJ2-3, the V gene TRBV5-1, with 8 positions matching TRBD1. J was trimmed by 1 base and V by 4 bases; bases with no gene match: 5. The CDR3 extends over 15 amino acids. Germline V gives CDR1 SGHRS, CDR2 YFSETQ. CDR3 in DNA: TGCGCCAGCAGCCCTGGACAGGGACGCACAGATACGCAGTATTTT. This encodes CASSPGQGRTDTQYF.

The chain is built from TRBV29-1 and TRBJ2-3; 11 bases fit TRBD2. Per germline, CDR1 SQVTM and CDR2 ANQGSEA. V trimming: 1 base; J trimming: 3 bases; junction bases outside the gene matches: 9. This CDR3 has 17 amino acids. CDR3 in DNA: TGCAGCGTTGAAGTTCATAGCGGGAGGGCCTGGACAGATACGCAGTATTTT. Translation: CSVEVHSGRAWTDTQYF.

The DNA of the CDR3 is TGCGCCAGCAGCGAAGGATCGGCAGGGGATCAGCCCCAGCATTTT. This gives the protein CASSEGSAGDQPQHF. V and J are TRBV5-1 and TRBJ1-5, with D perhaps TRBD1 (6 bases). Germline loops: CDR1 SGHRS, CDR2 YFSETQ. The CDR3 runs 15 residues. V lost 4 bases and J lost 5, with 16 bases in between.

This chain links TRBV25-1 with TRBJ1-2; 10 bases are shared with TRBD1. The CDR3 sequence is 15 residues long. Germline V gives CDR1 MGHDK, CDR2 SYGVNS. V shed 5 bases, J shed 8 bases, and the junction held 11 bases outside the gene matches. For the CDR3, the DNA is TGTGCCAGCAGTCCGCTCCGGGACAGGGGTGAGGGCTACACCTTC. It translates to CASSPLRDRGEGYTF.

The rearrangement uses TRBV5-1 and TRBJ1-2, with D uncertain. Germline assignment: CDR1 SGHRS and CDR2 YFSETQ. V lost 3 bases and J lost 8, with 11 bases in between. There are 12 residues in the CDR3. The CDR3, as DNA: TGCGCCAGCAGCTCGGTGACGGAGGGCTACACCTTC. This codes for CASSSVTEGYTF.

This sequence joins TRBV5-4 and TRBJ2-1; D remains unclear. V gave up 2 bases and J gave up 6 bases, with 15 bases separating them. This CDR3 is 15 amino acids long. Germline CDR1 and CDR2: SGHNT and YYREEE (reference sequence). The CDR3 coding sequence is TGTGCCAGCAGCTTCGGTCTAGTGGTGGGCAATGAGCAGTTCTTC. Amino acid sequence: CASSFGLVVGNEQFF.

This CDR3 reads CASSYSMVAETQYF. The CDR3 DNA is TGTGCCAGCAGTTACTCGATGGTAGCTGAGACCCAGTACTTC. V gene TRBV6-5 combines with J gene TRBJ2-5; no definite D call. V was trimmed by 0 bases and J by 5 bases, leaving 10 bases between them. The CDR3 runs 14 residues. Per the germline V gene, CDR1 is MNHEY and CDR2 is SVGAGI.

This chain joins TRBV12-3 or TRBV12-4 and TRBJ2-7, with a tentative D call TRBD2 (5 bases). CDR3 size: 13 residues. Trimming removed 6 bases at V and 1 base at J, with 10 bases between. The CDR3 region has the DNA TGTGCCAGCAGCCTAAGCGGTTCCTACGAGCAGTACTTC. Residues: CASSLSGSYEQYF.

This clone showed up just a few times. The CDR3 bases are TGTGCCAGCAGCCCCCTTTCGCGCAATGAGCAGTTCTTC. Translation: CASSPLSRNEQFF. The chain is built from TRBV11-2 and TRBJ2-1; no clear D. The V end lost 5 bases, the J end lost 6 bases, and 11 bases lay between the germline ends. This CDR3 has 13 amino acids. The germline CDR1 and CDR2 sequences are SGHAT and FQNNGV.

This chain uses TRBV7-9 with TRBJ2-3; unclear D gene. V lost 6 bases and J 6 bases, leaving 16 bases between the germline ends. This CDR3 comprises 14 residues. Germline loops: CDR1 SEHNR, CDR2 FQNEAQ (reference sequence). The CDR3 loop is CASRATRSTDTQYF. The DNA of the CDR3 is TGTGCCAGCAGAGCTACGAGATCCACGGATACGCAGTATTTT. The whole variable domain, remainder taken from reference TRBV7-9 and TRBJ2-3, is DTGVSQNPRHKITKRGQNVTFRCDPISEHNRLYWYRQTLGQGPEFLTYFQNEAQLEKSRLLSDRFSAERPKGSFSTLEIQRTEQGDSAMYLCASRATRSTDTQYFGPGTRLTVL.

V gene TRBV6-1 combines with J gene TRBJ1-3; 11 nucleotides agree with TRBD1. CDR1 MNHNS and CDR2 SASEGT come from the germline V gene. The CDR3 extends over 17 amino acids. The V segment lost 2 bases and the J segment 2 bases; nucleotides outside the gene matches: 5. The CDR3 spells CASSERLGQGAGNTIYF. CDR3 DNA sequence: TGTGCCAGCAGTGAAAGGCTGGGACAGGGGGCTGGAAACACCATATATTTT.